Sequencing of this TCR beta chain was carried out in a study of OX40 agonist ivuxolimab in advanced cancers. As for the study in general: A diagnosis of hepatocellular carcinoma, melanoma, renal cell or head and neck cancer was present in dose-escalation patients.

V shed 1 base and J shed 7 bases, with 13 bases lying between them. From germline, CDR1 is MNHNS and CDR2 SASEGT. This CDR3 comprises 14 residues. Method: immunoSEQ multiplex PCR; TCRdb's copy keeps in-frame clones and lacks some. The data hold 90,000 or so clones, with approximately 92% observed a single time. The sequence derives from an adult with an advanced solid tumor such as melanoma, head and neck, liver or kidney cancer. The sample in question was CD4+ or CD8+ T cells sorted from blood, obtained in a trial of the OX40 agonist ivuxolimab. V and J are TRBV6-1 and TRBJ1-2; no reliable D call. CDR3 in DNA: TGTGCCAGCAGTGAAGATCACAGCCGAGGTGGCTACACCTTC. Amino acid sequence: CASSEDHSRGGYTF.